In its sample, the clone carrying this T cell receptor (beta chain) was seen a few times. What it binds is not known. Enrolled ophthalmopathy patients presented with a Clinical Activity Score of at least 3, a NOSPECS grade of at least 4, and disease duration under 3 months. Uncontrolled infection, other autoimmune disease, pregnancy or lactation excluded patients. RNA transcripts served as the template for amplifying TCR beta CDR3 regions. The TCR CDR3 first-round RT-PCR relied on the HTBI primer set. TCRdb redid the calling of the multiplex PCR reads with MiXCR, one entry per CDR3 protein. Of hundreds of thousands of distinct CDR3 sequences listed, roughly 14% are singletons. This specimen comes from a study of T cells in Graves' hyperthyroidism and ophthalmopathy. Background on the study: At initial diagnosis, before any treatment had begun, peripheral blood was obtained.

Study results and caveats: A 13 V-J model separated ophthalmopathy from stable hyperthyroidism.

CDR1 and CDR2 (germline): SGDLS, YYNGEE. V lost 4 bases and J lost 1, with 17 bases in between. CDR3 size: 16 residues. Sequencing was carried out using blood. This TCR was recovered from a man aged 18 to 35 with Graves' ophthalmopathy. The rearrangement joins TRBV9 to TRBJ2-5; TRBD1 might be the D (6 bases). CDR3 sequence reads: CASSLHQRDTQETQYF. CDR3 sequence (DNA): TGTGCCAGCAGCTTACACCAACGGGACACCCAAGAGACCCAGTACTTC.